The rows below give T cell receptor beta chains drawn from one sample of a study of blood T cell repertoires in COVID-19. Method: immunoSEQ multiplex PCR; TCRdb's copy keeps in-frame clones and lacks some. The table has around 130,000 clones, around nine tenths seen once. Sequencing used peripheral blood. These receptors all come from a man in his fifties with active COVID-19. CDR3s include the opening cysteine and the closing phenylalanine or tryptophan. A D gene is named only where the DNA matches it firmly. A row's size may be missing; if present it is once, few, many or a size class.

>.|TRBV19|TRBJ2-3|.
CASSMGARTLTDTQYF
TGTGCCAGTAGTATGGGAGCCCGAACCCTCACAGATACGCAGTATTTT
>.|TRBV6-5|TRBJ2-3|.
CASILSGPGADTQYF
TGTGCCAGCATTCTTAGCGGACCCGGGGCAGATACGCAGTATTTT
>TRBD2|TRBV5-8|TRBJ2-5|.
CASSQHTLAGALRETQYF
TGTGCCAGCAGCCAACATACGCTAGCGGGAGCTCTCCGGGAGACCCAGTACTTC
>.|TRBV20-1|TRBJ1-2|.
CSASAGGGLGGYTF
TGCAGTGCTAGTGCGGGGGGAGGGCTTGGCGGCTACACCTTC
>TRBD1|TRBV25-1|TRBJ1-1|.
CATLGQGETEAFF
TGTGCCACCCTCGGACAGGGGGAAACTGAAGCTTTCTTT
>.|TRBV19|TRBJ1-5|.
CASSPTSRDQPQHF
TGTGCCAGTAGTCCGACGAGCAGGGATCAGCCCCAGCATTTT
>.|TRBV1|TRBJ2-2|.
CTSNPPGTNTGELFF
TGCACCAGCAACCCCCCGGGTACCAACACCGGGGAGCTGTTTTTT
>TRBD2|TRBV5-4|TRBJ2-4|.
CASSLDSGLAGLAKNIQYF
TGTGCCAGCAGCTTGGATAGCGGACTAGCGGGCCTAGCCAAAAACATTCAGTACTTC
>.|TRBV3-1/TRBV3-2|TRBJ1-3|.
CASSQELDRRSSGNTIYF
TGTGCCAGCAGCCAAGAGCTCGACAGACGAAGCTCTGGAAACACCATATATTTT
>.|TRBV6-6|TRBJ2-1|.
CASSSLTGSSYNEQFF
TGTGCCAGCAGTTCCCTTACGGGGAGCTCCTACAATGAGCAGTTCTTC
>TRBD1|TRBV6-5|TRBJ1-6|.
CASSRVGTGSSPLHF
TGTGCCAGCAGCCGGGTGGGGACAGGGTCTTCACCCCTCCACTTT
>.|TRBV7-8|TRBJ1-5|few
CASSLRGNQPQHF
TGTGCCAGCAGCTTGAGAGGCAATCAGCCCCAGCATTTT
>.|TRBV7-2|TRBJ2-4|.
CASSLRTGIKNIQYF
TGTGCCAGCAGCCTACGAACAGGGATCAAAAACATTCAGTACTTC
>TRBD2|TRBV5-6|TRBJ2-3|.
CASSLRSGVTDTQYF
TGTGCCAGCAGCCTCCGTAGCGGGGTCACAGATACGCAGTATTTT
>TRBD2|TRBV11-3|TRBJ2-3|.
CASSSQMTSGRAWDTQYF
TGTGCCAGCAGCTCCCAAATGACTAGCGGGAGGGCTTGGGATACGCAGTATTTT
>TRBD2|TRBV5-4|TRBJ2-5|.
CASSHRWGGETQYF
TGTGCCAGCAGCCATCGGTGGGGGGGAGAGACCCAGTACTTC
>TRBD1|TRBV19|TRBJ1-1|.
CASSPPGQGTEAFF
TGTGCCAGTAGTCCTCCGGGACAGGGGACTGAAGCTTTCTTT
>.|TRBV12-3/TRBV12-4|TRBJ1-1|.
CASSLGEGTEAFF
TGTGCCAGCAGTTTGGGGGAGGGCACTGAAGCTTTCTTT
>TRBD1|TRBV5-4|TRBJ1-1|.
CASSWRDRGTEAFF
TGTGCCAGCAGCTGGAGAGACAGGGGGACTGAAGCTTTCTTT
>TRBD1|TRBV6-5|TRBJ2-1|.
CASVLGGNYNEQFF
TGTGCCAGCGTTCTAGGGGGCAACTACAATGAGCAGTTCTTC
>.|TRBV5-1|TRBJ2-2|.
CASSLAKNTGELFF
TGCGCCAGCAGCTTGGCCAAGAACACCGGGGAGCTGTTTTTT
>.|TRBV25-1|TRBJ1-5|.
CASSDDDRPNQPQHF
TGTGCCAGCAGTGACGATGACAGGCCGAATCAGCCCCAGCATTTT
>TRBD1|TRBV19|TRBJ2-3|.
CASSPRGGQGRDTQYF
TGTGCCAGTAGCCCGAGGGGGGGACAGGGGAGAGATACGCAGTATTTT
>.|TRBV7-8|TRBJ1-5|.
CASSSKNQPQHF
TGTGCCAGCAGCTCCAAAAATCAGCCCCAGCATTTT
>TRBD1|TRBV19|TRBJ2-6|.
CASSRPGQGSGANVLTF
TGTGCCAGTAGTAGGCCGGGACAGGGATCCGGGGCCAACGTCCTGACTTTC
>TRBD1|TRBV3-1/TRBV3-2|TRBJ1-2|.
CASSQVDRVNYGYTF
TGTGCCAGCAGCCAAGTCGACAGGGTAAACTATGGCTACACCTTC
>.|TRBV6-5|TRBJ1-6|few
CASSQDRLGNSPLHF
TGTGCCAGCAGTCAGGACAGATTAGGCAATTCACCCCTCCACTTT
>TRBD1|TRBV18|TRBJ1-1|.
CASSPDRAEWTEAFF
TGTGCCAGCTCACCGGACAGGGCCGAGTGGACTGAAGCTTTCTTT
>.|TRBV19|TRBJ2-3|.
CARGSTDTQYF
TGTGCACGGGGTAGCACAGATACGCAGTATTTT
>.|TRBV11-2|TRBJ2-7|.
CASSALLNYEQYF
TGTGCCAGCAGCGCCTTACTGAACTACGAGCAGTACTTC
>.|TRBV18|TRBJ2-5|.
CASSPVRTGETQYF
TGTGCCAGCTCACCGGTCAGGACGGGGGAGACCCAGTACTTC
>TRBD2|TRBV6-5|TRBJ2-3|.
CASERERADTQYF
TGTGCCAGCGAGCGGGAGCGGGCAGATACGCAGTATTTT
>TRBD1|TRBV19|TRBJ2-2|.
CASSLGTGANAGELFF
TGTGCCAGTAGTTTGGGGACAGGCGCTAACGCCGGGGAGCTGTTTTTT
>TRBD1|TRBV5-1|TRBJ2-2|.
CASSLAQGHTGELFF
TGCGCCAGCAGCTTGGCACAGGGGCACACCGGGGAGCTGTTTTTT
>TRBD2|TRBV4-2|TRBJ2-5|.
CASSQLGGGGYGETQYF
TGTGCCAGCAGCCAATTGGGAGGCGGGGGGTACGGGGAGACCCAGTACTTC
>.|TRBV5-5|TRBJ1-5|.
CASSLDPGNQPQHF
TGTGCCAGCAGCTTGGATCCAGGCAATCAGCCCCAGCATTTT
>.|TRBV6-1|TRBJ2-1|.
CASSALLAGGGVRQFF
TGTGCCAGCAGTGCCCTCTTAGCTGGGGGGGGCGTTAGGCAGTTCTTC
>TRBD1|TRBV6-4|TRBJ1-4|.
CASSEHPRGVNEKLFF
TGTGCCAGCAGCGAACACCCCAGGGGGGTTAATGAAAAACTGTTTTTT
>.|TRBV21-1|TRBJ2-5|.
CASSKRTSFTQYF
TGTGCCAGCAGCAAAAGGACAAGTTTTACCCAGTACTTC
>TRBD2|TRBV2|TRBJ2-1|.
CASSYSGGAIIF
TGTGCCAGCAGTTATAGCGGGGGGGCTATAATCTTC
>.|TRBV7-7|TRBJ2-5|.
CASSSGVQETQYF
TGTGCCAGCAGTTCCGGGGTACAAGAGACCCAGTACTTC
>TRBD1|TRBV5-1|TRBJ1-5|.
CASSLGGQGSNQPQHF
TGCGCCAGCAGCTTGGGAGGACAGGGGTCGAATCAGCCCCAGCATTTT
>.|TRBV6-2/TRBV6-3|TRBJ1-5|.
CASSYGWAMDQPQHF
TGTGCCAGCAGTTACGGGTGGGCGATGGATCAGCCCCAGCATTTT
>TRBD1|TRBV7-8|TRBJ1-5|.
CASSLGTGAYQPQHF
TGTGCCAGCAGCTTAGGGACAGGGGCGTATCAGCCCCAGCATTTT
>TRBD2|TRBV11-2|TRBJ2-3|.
CASSLTPRASGYTDTQYF
TGTGCCAGCAGCTTAACCCCCCGGGCTAGCGGGTACACAGATACGCAGTATTTT
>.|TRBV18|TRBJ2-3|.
CASSRQESTDTQYF
TGTGCCAGCTCACGGCAGGAAAGCACAGATACGCAGTATTTT
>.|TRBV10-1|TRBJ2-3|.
CASSASPDTQYF
TGCGCCAGCAGTGCTAGTCCAGATACGCAGTATTTT
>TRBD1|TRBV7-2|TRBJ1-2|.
CASSSGTGNYGYTF
TGTGCCAGCAGCTCCGGGACAGGCAACTATGGCTACACCTTC
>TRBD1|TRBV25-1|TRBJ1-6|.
CASRGQGTLHF
TGTGCCAGTAGGGGACAGGGCACCCTCCACTTT
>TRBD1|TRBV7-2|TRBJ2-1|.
CASSLRTGGAGEQFF
TGTGCCAGCAGCTTACGTACAGGGGGCGCGGGTGAGCAGTTCTTC